A single sample is the source of the 17 T cell receptor beta chains below, sequenced in a study of blood T cell repertoires in COVID-19. Assay used: immunoSEQ multiplex PCR; TCRdb lists only in-frame clones, some missing. The sample records around 150,000 clones, roughly 80% being singletons. The sequencing input was peripheral blood. These receptors all stem from a man in his fifties or sixties with acute or convalescent COVID-19.

J is TRBJ2-1 and V is TRBV5-6; D gene unclear. This CDR3 region has 14 residues. Per germline, CDR1 SGHDT and CDR2 YYEEEE. The V and J ends lost 4 bases and 6 bases respectively, with 14 bases between them. CDR3 DNA sequence: TGTGCCAGCAGCGCTCCCCCGCCGAGCAATGAGCAGTTCTTC. The encoded protein is CASSAPPPSNEQFF. Combining the CDR3 with reference TRBV5-6 and TRBJ2-1 gives the whole variable domain DAGVTQSPTHLIKTRGQQVTLRCSPKSGHDTVSWYQQALGQGPQFIFQYYEEEERQRGNFPDRFSGHQFPNYSSELNVNALLLGDSALYLCASSAPPPSNEQFFGPGTRLTVL.

The gene calls are TRBV7-2 and TRBJ1-2; 7 nucleotides align to TRBD1. Germline CDR1 reads SGHTA; CDR2 reads FQGNSA. V was clipped by 5 bases and J by 2 bases; unmatched bases: 8. This CDR3 region has 15 residues. Here the CDR3 DNA reads TGTGCCAGCAGCGCCTCAGGGGGTCCCAACTATGGCTACACCTTC. It specifies CASSASGGPNYGYTF.

V usage is TRBV27 and J usage is TRBJ2-7; 9 nucleotides line up with TRBD1. The V gene end was trimmed by 2 bases and the J gene end by 5 bases; junction bases not matched to a gene: 4. Germline lookup yields CDR1 MNHEY and CDR2 SMNVEV (reference sequence). There are 14 residues in the CDR3. The CDR3 nucleotides are TGTGCCAGCAGTTTAGGACAGGGGCCCCACGAGCAGTACTTC. Protein sequence: CASSLGQGPHEQYF.

In DNA form, the CDR3 reads TGTGCCAGCTCACCCCGACAGACAGATCAGCCCCAGCATTTT. Encoded protein: CASSPRQTDQPQHF. The chain couples TRBV18 to TRBJ1-5, with D possibly being TRBD1 (5 bases). The V gene lost 3 bases and the J gene lost 5 bases, with 11 bases spanning the gap. The CDR3 has 14 residues. Germline V gene sequence: CDR1 KGHSH, CDR2 LQKENI.

The rearrangement links TRBV7-2 to TRBJ2-5; the match to TRBD1 covers 8 bases. This CDR3 contains 18 residues. V was pared by 3 bases and J by 0 bases, with 12 bases of the junction left unmatched. The germline V gene has CDR1 SGHTA and CDR2 FQGNSA. Here the CDR3 DNA reads TGTGCCAGCAGCTTCTGGCGTTCGGCAGGGGGCAACCAAGAGACCCAGTACTTC. Translation gives CASSFWRSAGGNQETQYF.

This chain joins TRBV24-1 and TRBJ1-5, with 9 positions matching TRBD1. The length of the CDR3 is 17 residues. CDR1 is KGHDR and CDR2 is SFDVKD in the germline V gene. The V segment lost 4 bases and the J segment 3 bases; nucleotides outside the gene matches: 9. Here the CDR3 reads CATSDSQTGGNNQPQHF. DNA for the CDR3: TGTGCCACCAGTGACTCGCAGACAGGGGGGAACAATCAGCCCCAGCATTTT.

The V call is TRBV6-5, the J call TRBJ2-7; maybe TRBD2 (6 bases). In germline, CDR1 is MNHEY, CDR2 SVGAGI. The germline V and J ends were trimmed by 2 bases and 3 bases, with 14 bases remaining between them. This CDR3 is 15 amino acids long. CDR3 region: CASSYGSSADYEQYF. DNA for the CDR3: TGTGCCAGCAGTTACGGCTCTAGCGCCGACTACGAGCAGTACTTC.

This chain connects TRBV9 to TRBJ1-4; tentative D call: TRBD1 (5 bases). From germline, CDR1 is SGDLS and CDR2 YYNGEE. With 3 bases removed from V and 8 bases from J, the gap between germline ends came to 17 bases. This CDR3 spans 15 amino acids. The CDR3 is CASSEGLRREEKLFF. For the CDR3, the DNA is TGTGCCAGCAGCGAGGGGCTACGTCGCGAGGAAAAACTGTTTTTT.

The chain has TRBV2 and TRBJ1-1; D uncertain. Trimming pared 6 bases from V and 6 bases from J, leaving 11 bases between. The germline V gene encodes CDR1 SNHLY and CDR2 FYNNEI. The CDR3 is made up of 12 amino acids. The CDR3 region has the DNA TGTGCCAGCAGACCTAACGATGCTGAAGCTTTCTTT. It specifies CASRPNDAEAFF. Based on the CDR3 plus reference TRBV2 and TRBJ1-1, the full variable domain is EPEVTQTPSHQVTQMGQEVILRCVPISNHLYFYWYRQILGQKVEFLVSFYNNEISEKSEIFDDQFSVERPDGSNFTLKIRSTKLEDSAMYFCASRPNDAEAFFGQGTRLTVV.

This sequence joins TRBV23-1 and TRBJ2-5; 9 positions match TRBD1. TRBV23-1 belongs to the ORF category, with a function that is uncertain. The junction had 11 bases not matched to a gene; V was cut back by 7 bases and J by 5 bases. The CDR3 extends over 15 amino acids. CDR3 coding DNA: TGCGCCAGCACCTCCCCGGGACAGGGTGGGGAGACCCAGTACTTC. Translated: CASTSPGQGGETQYF.

The V gene is TRBV6-5, the J gene TRBJ2-7; perhaps TRBD2 as D (5 bases). This CDR3 contains 16 residues. The ends were cut back, 4 bases at V and 0 bases at J, with 16 bases in the middle. Per germline, CDR1 MNHEY and CDR2 SVGAGI. The DNA for the CDR3 is TGTGCCAGCAGTTGGTATGGGGAGTCAAACTCCTACGAGCAGTACTTC. Its protein product is CASSWYGESNSYEQYF.

This clone occurred once. This chain uses TRBV10-1 with TRBJ1-2, with D tentatively TRBD1 (6 bases). The CDR3 contains 14 residues. Per the germline V gene, CDR1 is WNHNN and CDR2 is SYGVQD (reference sequence). Trimming left V 8 bases short and J 3 bases short, with 16 bases between. In nucleotides, the CDR3 is TGCGCCAGCGCCTACCGGGACACCTACTATGGCTACACCTTC. It yields the protein CASAYRDTYYGYTF.

The chain employs TRBV2 and TRBJ2-7; tentatively, D is TRBD2 (6 bases). V was pared by 4 bases and J by 2 bases, with 6 bases between. This CDR3 region has 12 residues. Germline V gene data show CDR1 as SNHLY and CDR2 as FYNNEI. The CDR3 nucleotides are TGTGCCAGCAGTGGCGGGGCCTACGAGCAGTACTTC. Encoded protein: CASSGGAYEQYF.

This chain uses TRBV9 with TRBJ2-1; the match to TRBD1 covers 9 bases. J gave up 0 bases and V 1 base, and 8 bases lay outside the gene matches. The CDR3 covers 18 residues. Germline lookup yields CDR1 SGDLS and CDR2 YYNGEE. Written as DNA, the CDR3 is TGTGCCAGCAGCGTAAGCTGGGGACAGGGAAGCTCCTACAATGAGCAGTTCTTC. It is translated as CASSVSWGQGSSYNEQFF.

This sequence joins TRBV7-3 and TRBJ2-1; D remains unclear. Germline-derived CDR1 and CDR2 are SGHTA and FQGTGA. V lost 8 bases, J lost 6 bases, and 8 bases lay in between. The length of the CDR3 is 11 residues. The CDR3 sequence: CASGNSNEQFF. The CDR3 region has the DNA TGTGCCAGCGGTAACAGCAATGAGCAGTTCTTC.

V usage is TRBV4-1 and J usage is TRBJ2-1; a possible D gene is TRBD2 (6 bases). Germline CDR1 reads MGHRA; CDR2 reads YSYEKL. Trimming stripped 1 base from V and 5 bases from J, with 15 bases between. The CDR3 covers 16 residues. DNA for the CDR3: TGCGCCAGCAGCCAAGTAGGGACCGGGACTCACAATGAGCAGTTCTTC. As protein: CASSQVGTGTHNEQFF.

This clone is judged large. V gene TRBV19 combines with J gene TRBJ1-2; 10 positions match TRBD1. Per germline, CDR1 LNHDA and CDR2 SQIVND (reference sequence). The trim removed 1 base at V and 6 bases at J, leaving 5 bases unmatched. This CDR3 is built from 15 residues. As DNA, the CDR3 is TGTGCCAGTAGTATAGCCGCGACAGGGGGCAATGGCTACACCTTC. Translation: CASSIAATGGNGYTF. Variable domain in full (rest from reference TRBV19 and TRBJ1-2): DGGITQSPKYLFRKEGQNVTLSCEQNLNHDAMYWYRQDPGQGLRLIYYSQIVNDFQKGDIAEGYSVSREKKESFPLTVTSAQKNPTAFYLCASSIAATGGNGYTFGSGTRLTVV.